This TCR beta chain was sequenced in a study of early T cells in non-severe SARS-CoV-2 infection. Study-wide context: Investigators sequenced bulk RNA drawn from unsorted whole blood, and chains remained unpaired.

Unique molecular identifiers were added to individual cDNA molecules. TCRdb passed the 5' RACE reads through MiXCR, listing each CDR3 protein once. This table holds 50,000 to 80,000 distinct CDR3 sequences, roughly 9% found once. The study, taken as a whole, reports: VDJdb matching favored anti-spike CD8 responses, missing private and CD4 specificities.

Germline-derived CDR1 and CDR2 are SEHNR and FQNEAQ (reference sequence). The CDR3 loop spans 14 amino acids. V was trimmed by 2 bases and J by 9 bases, leaving 14 bases between them. The table lists this clonotype with a few counts. Its antigen is still unknown. The sample was whole blood, taken at baseline. This chain connects TRBV7-9 to TRBJ2-1, with D maybe TRBD2 (6 bases). This sequence was found in an adult who was a healthcare worker with PCR-confirmed SARS-CoV-2 infection or an uninfected control (not recorded which). This chain's CDR3 is CASSLPGYGSEQFF. CDR3 bases: TGTGCCAGCAGCTTACCAGGGTACGGGAGTGAGCAGTTCTTC.